These 24 T cell receptor beta chains originate from one sample sequenced in a study of blood T cell repertoires in COVID-19. Using immunoSEQ multiplex PCR, the repertoire was profiled, and TCRdb retains in-frame clones only, with some absent. The sample has hundreds of thousands of clones; 86% are singletons. Sequenced input: PBMCs or T cells enriched from blood (not recorded which). The receptors come from a woman aged 45-59 years in a cohort exposed to, infected with or recovered from COVID-19 (not recorded which).

CDR3 sequence reads: CASSLGSRLAGGRTEQYF. The CDR3 DNA reads as TGCGCCAGCAGCCTCGGGAGTAGGCTAGCGGGGGGGCGGACCGAGCAGTACTTC. This chain uses TRBV5-1 with TRBJ2-7; 12 bases fit TRBD2. V was pared by 4 bases and J by 6 bases, with 17 bases of the junction left unmatched. Germline CDR1 is SGHRS and CDR2 is YFSETQ. CDR3 length equals 18 residues.

This chain uses TRBV7-9 with TRBJ1-1; D might be TRBD1 (5 bases). V lost 6 bases and J 0 bases, leaving 8 bases between the germline ends. Looked up from germline, CDR1 is SEHNR and CDR2 is FQNEAQ (reference sequence). The CDR3 totals 13 residues. The CDR3 coding sequence is TGTGCCAGCAGGACAGAGATGAACACTGAAGCTTTCTTT. It yields the protein CASRTEMNTEAFF.

CDR3: CASSPRGADRYEQYF. The CDR3 DNA reads TGTGCCAGCAGCCCCAGGGGGGCGGACCGCTACGAGCAGTACTTC. The chain carries TRBV7-9 and TRBJ2-7, with D maybe TRBD1 (7 bases). Germline CDR1 reads SEHNR; CDR2 reads FQNEAQ (reference sequence). This CDR3 region has 15 residues. Trimming took off 5 bases at V and 3 bases at J, with 17 bases between the two ends.

V is TRBV6-1 and J is TRBJ1-2; D is unclear. This CDR3 spans 12 amino acids. V was clipped by 4 bases and J by 3 bases, with 6 bases between them. Germline CDR1 is MNHNS and CDR2 is SASEGT. CDR3 sequence reads: CASSARYYGYTF. In nucleotides, the CDR3 is TGTGCCAGCAGTGCCAGGTACTATGGCTACACCTTC.

This clone was seen a few times. The chain recombines TRBV11-2 with TRBJ1-4; unclear D gene. The CDR3 spans 13 residues. The ends were cut back, 3 bases at V and 5 bases at J, with 7 bases in the middle. The germline V gene has CDR1 SGHAT and CDR2 FQNNGV. CDR3 sequence reads: CASSFSVNEKLFF. CDR3 in DNA: TGTGCCAGCAGCTTTTCTGTGAATGAAAAACTGTTTTTT.

Only a few counts were recorded for this clone. The gene calls are TRBV5-6 and TRBJ2-7; D is possibly TRBD1 (6 bases). CDR1 and CDR2 from the germline V gene are SGHDT and YYEEEE. The CDR3 loop spans 14 amino acids. The V gene lost 2 bases and the J gene lost 4 bases, with 13 bases spanning the gap. Here the CDR3 reads CASSLGDILYEQYF. The CDR3 DNA is TGTGCCAGCAGCTTAGGGGACATACTTTACGAGCAGTACTTC.

The V gene is TRBV7-2, the J gene TRBJ1-3; the D gene is possibly TRBD1 (6 bases). Deletions cut 5 bases from V and 3 bases from J, with 14 bases between. The CDR3 contains 15 residues. The germline CDR1 and CDR2 sequences are SGHTA and FQGNSA. The CDR3 sequence: CASSLQGRYGNTIYF. The CDR3 coding sequence is TGTGCCAGCAGCCTGCAGGGGCGATATGGAAACACCATATATTTT.

The rearrangement links TRBV4-1 to TRBJ2-1, with 13 bases aligning to TRBD2. V lost 5 bases to trimming and J lost 15 bases; unmatched junction nucleotides: 10. The CDR3 has 14 residues. From germline, CDR1 is MGHRA and CDR2 YSYEKL. CDR3 in DNA: TGCGCCAGCAGCTACACCACTAGCGGGGGGGCTTCGTTCTTC. Its translation is CASSYTTSGGASFF.

This rearrangement joins TRBV16 to TRBJ2-3; D is perhaps TRBD1 (5 bases). This CDR3 has 14 amino acids. Trimming cost V 1 base and J 4 bases, with 9 bases left between them. Germline loops: CDR1 KGHSY, CDR2 FQNENV. CDR3 loop: CASSQFARADTQYF. As DNA, the CDR3 is TGTGCCAGCAGCCAATTTGCCAGGGCAGATACGCAGTATTTT.

The chain combines TRBV4-1 with TRBJ2-1, with D possibly being TRBD2 (5 bases). V lost 0 bases to trimming and J lost 6 bases, with 21 bases between them. In germline, CDR1 is MGHRA, CDR2 YSYEKL. This CDR3 is built from 18 residues. CDR3 in amino acids: CASSQDAPTSAVINEQFF. CDR3 bases: TGCGCCAGCAGCCAAGATGCCCCTACTAGTGCGGTCATCAATGAGCAGTTCTTC.

This chain links TRBV4-2 with TRBJ1-6; TRBD1 agrees at 7 bases. This CDR3 contains 15 residues. CDR1 and CDR2 from the germline V gene are LGHNA and YNFKEQ. V lost 7 bases and J lost 5; bases outside the gene matches: 8. The CDR3 sequence: CASTRKGADNSPLHF. The CDR3 DNA reads as TGTGCCAGCACCCGAAAGGGGGCGGATAATTCACCCCTCCACTTT.

This clone showed up just once. The chain has TRBV7-2 and TRBJ1-5; D uncertain. Trimming took off 1 base at V and 7 bases at J, with 17 bases between the two ends. The germline V gene encodes CDR1 SGHTA and CDR2 FQGNSA. The length of the CDR3 is 16 residues. The CDR3 coding sequence is TGTGCCAGCAGCTTAGTGACAACGAAGGTTGCACAGCCCCAGCATTTT. Translation: CASSLVTTKVAQPQHF.

The V and J genes are TRBV6-5 and TRBJ2-3, with 8 positions matching TRBD2. Germline V gene data show CDR1 as MNHEY and CDR2 as SVGAGI. Trimming removed 5 bases from V and 5 bases from J; junction bases left unmatched: 6. The CDR3 totals 14 residues. CDR3 sequence reads: CASSPGGGKDTQYF. The CDR3 nucleotides are TGTGCCAGCAGTCCCGGGGGGGGGAAAGATACGCAGTATTTT.

This rearrangement joins TRBV9 to TRBJ2-2; 7 bases are a match to TRBD2. Trimming at V came to 0 bases and at J to 5 bases, leaving 4 bases not matched to a gene. CDR3 length: 15 amino acids. Germline assignment: CDR1 SGDLS and CDR2 YYNGEE. CDR3 amino acids: CASSVDAGETGELFF. CDR3 nucleotides: TGTGCCAGCAGCGTAGATGCGGGGGAAACCGGGGAGCTGTTTTTT. Looking up the rest from reference TRBV9 and TRBJ2-2 gives the full variable domain: DSGVTQTPKHLITATGQRVTLRCSPRSGDLSVYWYQQSLDQGLQFLIQYYNGEERAKGNILERFSAQQFPDLHSELNLSSLELGDSALYFCASSVDAGETGELFFGEGSRLTVL.

This clone was seen a handful of times. The genes are TRBV9 and TRBJ1-6, with no clear D. This CDR3 region has 14 residues. Per germline, CDR1 SGDLS and CDR2 YYNGEE. The V and J ends lost 4 bases and 4 bases respectively, with 9 bases between them. The CDR3 loop is CASSPVRYNSPLHF. CDR3 in DNA: TGTGCCAGCAGCCCCGTTCGGTATAATTCACCCCTCCACTTT.

The chain carries TRBV6-2 or TRBV6-3 and TRBJ1-3; 7 nucleotides align to TRBD1. Germline V CDR1 and CDR2: MNHEY, SVGEGT. This CDR3 has 16 residues. V lost 2 bases to trimming and J lost 0 bases; unmatched junction nucleotides: 4. CDR3 sequence reads: CASSYLGQISGNTIYF. The DNA of the CDR3 is TGTGCCAGCAGTTACCTGGGACAGATCTCTGGAAACACCATATATTTT.

The chain combines TRBV10-3 with TRBJ2-5; 11 bases are shared with TRBD2. Per the germline V gene, CDR1 is ENHRY and CDR2 is SYGVKD. This CDR3 region has 19 residues. V lost 0 bases and J lost 1; bases outside the gene matches: 10. Written as DNA, the CDR3 is TGTGCCATCAGTGAGTCCGTAGCGGGGGGGGCCGATTCCCAAGAGACCCAGTACTTC. Encoded protein: CAISESVAGGADSQETQYF.

A single count supports this clone. The V gene is TRBV6-2 or TRBV6-3, the J gene TRBJ1-5; possible D gene TRBD1, 5 bases. The CDR3 has 13 amino acids. Germline V gene lookup returns CDR1 MNHEY and CDR2 SVGEGT. V lost 2 bases to trimming and J lost 5 bases, with 7 bases between them. In DNA form, the CDR3 reads TGTGCCAGCAGTTACGACAGCCATCAGCCCCAGCATTTT. Protein product: CASSYDSHQPQHF.

This chain uses TRBV7-9 with TRBJ1-3; unclear D gene. There are 15 residues in the CDR3. CDR1 is SEHNR and CDR2 is FQNEAQ in the germline V gene (reference sequence). Trimming pared 5 bases from V and 4 bases from J, leaving 15 bases between. The CDR3 region is CASSAGSGRGNTIYF. As DNA, the CDR3 is TGTGCCAGCAGCGCCGGTTCGGGGAGAGGAAACACCATATATTTT.

The gene calls are TRBV9 and TRBJ2-1; perhaps TRBD2 as D (5 bases). The CDR3 contains 14 residues. Looked up from germline, CDR1 is SGDLS and CDR2 is YYNGEE. Trimming took off 4 bases at V and 3 bases at J, with 11 bases between the two ends. The CDR3 region is CASSNLGSYNEQFF. CDR3 sequence (DNA): TGTGCCAGCAGCAACCTAGGGAGCTACAATGAGCAGTTCTTC.

The chain combines TRBV28 with TRBJ2-7, with D tentatively TRBD1 (6 bases). The CDR3 loop spans 15 amino acids. Per the germline V gene, CDR1 is MDHEN and CDR2 is SYDVKM. Between the trimmed V and J ends, which lost 7 bases and 3 bases, there was a span of 19 bases. The CDR3 region has the DNA TGTGCCAGCACCCGCCGGACGGGCAGGGGCTACGAGCAGTACTTC. Protein product: CASTRRTGRGYEQYF.

V gene TRBV2 combines with J gene TRBJ1-6; D ambiguous. Between the trimmed V and J ends, which lost 3 bases and 11 bases, there was a span of 5 bases. The CDR3 sequence is 11 residues long. CDR1 and CDR2 (germline): SNHLY, FYNNEI. The CDR3 region is CASSEYTPLHF. The CDR3, as DNA: TGTGCCAGCAGTGAGTACACACCCCTCCACTTT. Full variable domain (rest looked up from reference TRBV2 and TRBJ1-6): EPEVTQTPSHQVTQMGQEVILRCVPISNHLYFYWYRQILGQKVEFLVSFYNNEISEKSEIFDDQFSVERPDGSNFTLKIRSTKLEDSAMYFCASSEYTPLHFGNGTRLTVT.

V and J are TRBV7-6 and TRBJ1-4; 8 nucleotides match TRBD1. The CDR3 loop spans 16 amino acids. Trimming cost V 3 bases and J 7 bases; bases outside gene matches: 10. Germline CDR1 is SGHVS and CDR2 is FNYEAQ. Here the CDR3 reads CASSFQGQGLAEKLFF. The CDR3 DNA reads TGTGCCAGCAGCTTCCAAGGACAGGGTCTGGCTGAAAAACTGTTTTTT. The variable domain in full, completed from reference TRBV7-6 and TRBJ1-4, reads GAGVSQSPRYKVTKRGQDVALRCDPISGHVSLYWYRQALGQGPEFLTYFNYEAQQDKSGLPNDRFSAERPEGSISTLTIQRTEQRDSAMYRCASSFQGQGLAEKLFFGSGTQLSVL.

V gene TRBV5-6 combines with J gene TRBJ2-2, with a possible D match to TRBD1 (5 bases). Trimming removed 3 bases at V and 4 bases at J, with 13 bases between. Germline CDR1 is SGHDT and CDR2 is YYEEEE. This CDR3 comprises 15 residues. CDR3 in amino acids: CASSSLRGPTGELFF. The DNA of the CDR3 is TGTGCCAGCAGCTCCTTAAGGGGCCCCACCGGGGAGCTGTTTTTT.